A selection of T cell receptor beta chains follows, all from one sample in a study of human T cells and chemical hapten exposure. TCRdb fed the RACE reads into MiXCR, producing one record per CDR3 protein. Of a few hundred thousand distinct CDR3 sequences listed, more than 4.5% are singletons. The specimen comprised whole blood, sampled in connection with sensitization to the hapten diphenylcyclopropenone (DPC). Receptors originate from a woman aged 45-60 years with alopecia areata. Some clones in this sample may be carry-over from other donors' samples. Both conserved end residues are part of each CDR3. A D gene is named only where the DNA matches it firmly. The size of a clone is reported for some rows only, either as once, few or many, or as a class for expanded clones.

v_call	d_call	clone_size	j_call	cdr3_nt	cdr3_aa
TRBV18	NA	many	TRBJ1-6	TGTGCCAGCTCACCAGGTGTATTCTCCTCCTCACCCCTCCACTTT	CASSPGVFSSSPLHF
TRBV12-3/TRBV12-4	NA	many	TRBJ1-6	TGTGCCAGCAGTTTCGGACAGAACAATTCACCCCTCCACTTT	CASSFGQNNSPLHF
TRBV3-1	TRBD1	NA	TRBJ2-7	TGTGCCAGCAGCCAAGACGCAGGGGGCGGCGAGCAGTACTTC	CASSQDAGGGEQYF
TRBV6-2/TRBV6-3	NA	many	TRBJ1-6	TGTGCCAGCAGTTACTCGGAAGCTTCGGCGCCACCCCTCCACTTT	CASSYSEASAPPLHF
TRBV7-3	NA	many	TRBJ1-2	TGTGCCAGCAGCCCCGGACAAGCCTATGGCTACACCTTC	CASSPGQAYGYTF
TRBV13	NA	many	TRBJ1-2	TGTGCCAGCAGCTTATTCTTACCCCTTAACTATGGCTACACCTTC	CASSLFLPLNYGYTF
TRBV6-1	NA	few	TRBJ2-1	TGTGCCAGCAGTGAAATTCGAGGGAGGCGGTTGAATGAGCAGTTCTTC	CASSEIRGRRLNEQFF
TRBV5-1	NA	many	TRBJ2-2	TGCGCCAGCGGGGGGACATCGAACACCGGGGAGCTGTTTTTT	CASGGTSNTGELFF
TRBV7-2	TRBD2	many	TRBJ2-1	TGTGCCAGCAGCGCCCCAACTAGCGCCCGAAATGAGCAGTTCTTC	CASSAPTSARNEQFF
TRBV6-5	NA	many	TRBJ1-5	TGTGCCAGCAGTTATGGGCGACCGGGCAATCAGCCCCAGCATTTT	CASSYGRPGNQPQHF
TRBV28	NA	many	TRBJ2-7	TGTGCCAGCAGCTCCGGACAGATTTACGAGCAGTACTTC	CASSSGQIYEQYF
TRBV20-1	NA	many	TRBJ1-1	TGCAGTGCTAGGTTCAGGGCTCGGAACACTGAAGCTTTCTTT	CSARFRARNTEAFF
TRBV6-6	NA	few	TRBJ1-1	TGTGCCAGCAGTTACCCCGCTGGGCCGGTGAACACTGAAGCTTTCTTT	CASSYPAGPVNTEAFF
TRBV2	NA	few	TRBJ2-7	TGTGCCAGCAGCGAAGGGGCTATCTACGAGCAGTACTTC	CASSEGAIYEQYF
TRBV12-3/TRBV12-4	NA	NA	TRBJ2-7	TGTGCCAGCAGTCCATCCCGGGACTCTGTCTACGAGCAGTACTTC	CASSPSRDSVYEQYF
TRBV20-1	NA	NA	TRBJ2-3	TGCAGTGCTAGAAGGGGGAGCCTCACAGATACGCAGTATTTT	CSARRGSLTDTQYF
TRBV11-2	TRBD1	many	TRBJ2-4	TGTGCCAGCAGCTTTGACAGGGGGCGAAACATTCAGTACTTC	CASSFDRGRNIQYF
TRBV12-5	NA	many	TRBJ2-2	TGTGCTAGTGGTTTGGCGTCCACGAACACCGGGGAGCTGTTTTTT	CASGLASTNTGELFF
TRBV4-1	NA	many	TRBJ1-2	TGCGCCAGCAGCCAAGAAAGTAGCCGGGACGGAGACTATGGCTACACCTTC	CASSQESSRDGDYGYTF
TRBV27	NA	few	TRBJ1-2	TGTGCCAGCAGTTTTCTTGGCAGGGGAACTAATGGCTACACCTTC	CASSFLGRGTNGYTF
TRBV6-6	NA	many	TRBJ1-3	TGTGCCAGCAGTTATACCGGCGAAACCACTGGAAACACCATATATTTT	CASSYTGETTGNTIYF
TRBV7-9	NA	many	TRBJ2-6	TGTGCCAGCAGCCCCCCGACAGGAACTGGGGCCAACGTCCTGACTTTC	CASSPPTGTGANVLTF
TRBV28	NA	NA	TRBJ2-7	TGTGCCAGCAGTTTCGACACCTCCTACGAGCAGTACTTC	CASSFDTSYEQYF
TRBV9	NA	NA	TRBJ2-3	TGTGCCAGCAGCCCCCAAACTAGGTTGGGGACGGATACGCAGTATTTT	CASSPQTRLGTDTQYF
TRBV6-2/TRBV6-3	NA	NA	TRBJ2-7	TGTGCCAGCACAAGAGGTCCTACCTACGAGCAGTACTTC	CASTRGPTYEQYF
TRBV5-4	NA	many	TRBJ2-5	TGTGCCAGCAGCCGGGGACCGGACCCTCAAGAGACCCAGTACTTC	CASSRGPDPQETQYF
TRBV29-1	TRBD2	NA	TRBJ2-7	TGCAGCGTTGAGGGGGTCGAAGCGGGAGCACCTAACGAGCAGTACTTC	CSVEGVEAGAPNEQYF
TRBV28	NA	few	TRBJ1-2	TGTGCCAGCACAGGGGATCACTATGGCTACACCTTC	CASTGDHYGYTF
TRBV24-1	TRBD1	few	TRBJ1-5	TGTGCCACCCGCGACCAGGGGGAGGATCAGCCCCAGCATTTT	CATRDQGEDQPQHF
TRBV24-1	TRBD1	many	TRBJ2-2	TGTGCCACCAGGGACAGGGTGAACACCGGGGAGCTGTTTTTT	CATRDRVNTGELFF
TRBV5-4	NA	NA	TRBJ2-1	TGTGCCAGCAGCTTGGTCCCATCTGCAGCTGAGCAGTTCTTC	CASSLVPSAAEQFF
TRBV30	NA	few	TRBJ1-5	TGTGCCTGGAGTGGAGGACCGCTGAATCAGCCCCAGCATTTT	CAWSGGPLNQPQHF
TRBV20-1	NA	NA	TRBJ1-6	TGCAGTGCTAGGGGGGGCACCTATTCACCCCTCCACTTT	CSARGGTYSPLHF
TRBV25-1	TRBD2	few	TRBJ2-1	TGTGCCAGCAGTGAATTCCCGGGGGGGACTAGAATGGATGAGCAGTTCTTC	CASSEFPGGTRMDEQFF
TRBV7-2	NA	many	TRBJ2-5	TGTGCCAGCAGCTCTCTGGGGAACTCGGCAGGGGAAGCGGAGACCCAGTACTTC	CASSSLGNSAGEAETQYF
TRBV5-1	NA	many	TRBJ2-7	TGCGCCAGCGGTCGACTCCCTCGGGACTACGAGCAGTACTTC	CASGRLPRDYEQYF
TRBV15	TRBD1	NA	TRBJ1-1	TGTGCCACCAGCAGAGATGGGACAGGCACTGAAGCTTTCTTT	CATSRDGTGTEAFF
TRBV2	NA	few	TRBJ1-1	TGTGCCACCGAGAGCGAGCAGGAACGTCAGGACACTGAAGCTTTCTTT	CATESEQERQDTEAFF
TRBV20-1	NA	few	TRBJ2-2	TGCAGTGCTCGCCGGGAGTTGAACACCGGGGAGCTGTTTTTT	CSARRELNTGELFF
TRBV5-6	TRBD1	many	TRBJ1-5	TGTGCCAGCAGCTTGGCCGTGACAGGGGGCCAGGATCAGCCCCAGCATTTT	CASSLAVTGGQDQPQHF
TRBV5-1	NA	many	TRBJ2-7	TGCGCCAGCAGCCTCTTCAGTGCGAGCTCCTACGAGCAGTACTTC	CASSLFSASSYEQYF
TRBV29-1	NA	few	TRBJ2-7	TGCAGCGTTGAGGGGGGAATCGGCTACGAGCAGTACTTC	CSVEGGIGYEQYF
TRBV7-9	TRBD1	many	TRBJ1-2	TGTGCCAGCAGCTTGGGACAGGGGGTTTACTATGGCTACACCTTC	CASSLGQGVYYGYTF
TRBV6-5	NA	many	TRBJ1-2	TGTGCCAGCAGTTACAGTAGCCTGTATGGCTACACCTTC	CASSYSSLYGYTF
TRBV7-2	TRBD2	many	TRBJ2-2	TGTGCCAGCAGCCCGAACCTAGCGGGTCGGAGGGAGCTGTTTTTT	CASSPNLAGRRELFF
TRBV4-3	NA	many	TRBJ1-2	TGCGCCAGCAGCCAAGATCGGAGCAGATACTATGGCTACACCTTC	CASSQDRSRYYGYTF
TRBV10-3	TRBD1	many	TRBJ2-7	TGTGCCTCTGGACAGGGCGAGGCCGAGCAGTACTTC	CASGQGEAEQYF
TRBV2	NA	NA	TRBJ1-6	TGTGCCAGCAGTGAAGACCCGACACCCCTCCACTTT	CASSEDPTPLHF
TRBV7-9	NA	many	TRBJ1-2	TGTGCCAGCAGCTTAGCACCCACAGGGCACGGCTACACCTTC	CASSLAPTGHGYTF
TRBV9	NA	many	TRBJ1-5	TGTGCCAGCAGCGCCGGCGGCCTGAATCAGCCCCAGCATTTT	CASSAGGLNQPQHF
TRBV5-1	TRBD2	once	TRBJ2-1	TGCGCCAGCAGCTTGTGGCGGGGGGCGGACGATGAGCAGTTCTTC	CASSLWRGADDEQFF
TRBV20-1	NA	few	TRBJ1-1	TGCAGTGCCGTACGAGGGGGGAGCACTGAAGCTTTCTTT	CSAVRGGSTEAFF
TRBV21-1	NA	NA	TRBJ1-1	TGTGCCAGCAGCAAAGGGACAGGCAATGAAGCTTTCTTT	CASSKGTGNEAFF
TRBV4-1	NA	many	TRBJ2-7	TGCGCCAGCAGCCAAGACGCGTCCAGCTCCTACGAGCAGTACTTC	CASSQDASSSYEQYF
TRBV20-1	NA	many	TRBJ1-4	TGCAGTGCTAGAGAGGGTGGAGGGAATGAAAAACTGTTTTTT	CSAREGGGNEKLFF
TRBV14	TRBD1	few	TRBJ2-1	TGTGCCAGCAGCCAAGCCAGGACAGGGAATAATGAGCAGTTCTTC	CASSQARTGNNEQFF
TRBV12-3/TRBV12-4	NA	many	TRBJ1-5	TGTGCCAGCGCCGCAGACCAGGGGAGTCAGCCCCAGCATTTT	CASAADQGSQPQHF
TRBV6-5	NA	few	TRBJ2-1	TGTGCCAGCCATGCCCCGGGGGCGGGGAATGAGCAGTTCTTC	CASHAPGAGNEQFF
TRBV6-5	TRBD2	many	TRBJ2-1	TGTGCCAGCAGTTCCCCCGGGACTAGCGGGAGAAATGAGCAGTTCTTC	CASSSPGTSGRNEQFF
TRBV4-3	NA	many	TRBJ2-1	TGCGCCAGCAGCCAAGTGCGGGGCTTAGGACGGACGAGCTCCTACAATGAGCAGTTCTTC	CASSQVRGLGRTSSYNEQFF